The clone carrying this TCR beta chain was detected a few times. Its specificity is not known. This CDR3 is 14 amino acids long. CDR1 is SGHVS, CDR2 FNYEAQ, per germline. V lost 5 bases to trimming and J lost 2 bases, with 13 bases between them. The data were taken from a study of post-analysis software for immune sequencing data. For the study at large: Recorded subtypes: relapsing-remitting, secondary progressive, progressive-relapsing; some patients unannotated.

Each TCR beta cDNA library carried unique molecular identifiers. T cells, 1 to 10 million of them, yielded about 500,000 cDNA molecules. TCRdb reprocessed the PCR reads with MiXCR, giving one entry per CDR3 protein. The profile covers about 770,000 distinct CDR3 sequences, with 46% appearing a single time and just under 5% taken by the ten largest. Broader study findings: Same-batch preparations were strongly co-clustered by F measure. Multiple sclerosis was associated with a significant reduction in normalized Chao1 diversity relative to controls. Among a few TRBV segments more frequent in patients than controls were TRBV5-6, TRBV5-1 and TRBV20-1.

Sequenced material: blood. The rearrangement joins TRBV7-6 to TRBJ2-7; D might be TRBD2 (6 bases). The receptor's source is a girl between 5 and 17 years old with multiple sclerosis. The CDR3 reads CASSTSSAAYEQYF. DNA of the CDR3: TGTGCCAGCAGCACTTCTAGCGCCGCCTACGAGCAGTACTTC.